A single sample is the source of the 18 T cell receptor beta chains below, sequenced in a study of blood T cell repertoires in COVID-19. Assay used: immunoSEQ multiplex PCR; TCRdb lists only in-frame clones, some missing. The sample holds about 220,000 clones, around 88% seen once. Source material: peripheral blood. The source is a woman between 25 and 40 years old who had recovered from COVID-19.

The chain combines TRBV5-4 with TRBJ1-5; 10 positions match TRBD1. There are 17 residues in the CDR3. Per the germline V gene, CDR1 is SGHNT and CDR2 is YYREEE (reference sequence). The junction had 10 bases not matched to a gene; V was cut back by 4 bases and J by 3 bases. The CDR3 loop reads CASSKHSGTGDNQPQHF. DNA of the CDR3: TGTGCCAGCAGCAAACACTCCGGGACAGGGGACAATCAGCCCCAGCATTTT.

This chain uses TRBV2 with TRBJ2-1; TRBD2 aligns across 7 bases. Germline CDR1 and CDR2: SNHLY and FYNNEI. The CDR3 totals 18 residues. Trimming at V came to 3 bases and at J to 3 bases, leaving 14 bases not matched to a gene. The DNA of the CDR3 is TGTGCCAGCAGTGAGCGGCTAGCGGAATCCTTAAACTACAATGAGCAGTTCTTC. Translating gives CASSERLAESLNYNEQFF.

The V gene is TRBV19, the J gene TRBJ1-1; D unclear. The CDR3 loop spans 13 amino acids. The V end lost 5 bases, the J end lost 4 bases, and 11 bases lay between the germline ends. In germline, CDR1 is LNHDA, CDR2 SQIVND (reference sequence). DNA for the CDR3: TGTGCCAGTAGTTCAGTTCGGGGCACTGAAGCTTTCTTT. Translated, it gives CASSSVRGTEAFF.

In the case of this clone: At one of its ends the junction is not consistent with the germline gene, which may arise from a read error. The DNA of the CDR3 is TGTGCCAGCGGTTTTGCGGGGAGGAACAATGAGCAGTTCTTC. It yields the protein CASGFAGRNNEQFF. The V call is TRBV27, the J call TRBJ2-1; TRBD2 is a possible D gene (6 bases). Germline values: CDR1 MNHEY, CDR2 SMNVEV (reference sequence). The CDR3 consists of 14 residues.

The chain combines TRBV6-6 with TRBJ1-2; 8 bases align to TRBD1. Germline V CDR1 and CDR2: MNHNY, SVGAGI (reference sequence). The CDR3 is 14 amino acids. V gave up 2 bases and J gave up 4 bases; unmatched junction bases: 3. The CDR3 DNA follows: TGTGCCAGCAGTTACGAAGGGACAGGCTATGGCTACACCTTC. It translates to CASSYEGTGYGYTF.

The rearrangement links TRBV5-1 to TRBJ2-5; the match to TRBD1 covers 9 bases. This CDR3 contains 15 residues. Losses at the gene ends were 2 bases for V and 4 bases for J; bases not matched to a gene: 6. The V gene's germline CDR1 is SGHRS and CDR2 YFSETQ. The CDR3 bases are TGCGCCAGCAGCTTTGATATGGGACAGGGAGAGACCCAGTACTTC. It specifies CASSFDMGQGETQYF. Full variable domain (remainder filled in from reference TRBV5-1 and TRBJ2-5): KAGVTQTPRYLIKTRGQQVTLSCSPISGHRSVSWYQQTPGQGLQFLFEYFSETQRNKGNFPGRFSGRQFSNSRSEMNVSTLELGDSALYLCASSFDMGQGETQYFGPGTRLLVL.

The chain employs TRBV12-3 or TRBV12-4 and TRBJ2-3, with unresolved D. CDR3 length: 12 residues. V was trimmed by 1 base and J by 5 bases, leaving 4 bases between them. The chain's CDR3 is CASSLELDTQYF. The CDR3 nucleotides are TGTGCCAGCAGTTTAGAGCTAGATACGCAGTATTTT.

The J gene is TRBJ2-5, the V gene TRBV11-3; TRBD2 agrees at 7 bases. J was trimmed by 5 bases and V by 5 bases; bases with no gene match: 5. The CDR3 is made up of 13 amino acids. Looked up from germline, CDR1 is SGHNT and CDR2 is YENEEA. The CDR3 DNA sequence: TGTGCCAGCAGCCGCGGGGGAGGCGAGACCCAGTACTTC. This encodes CASSRGGGETQYF.

The chain carries TRBV5-6 and TRBJ2-6, with D unresolved. Trimming stripped 4 bases from V and 1 base from J, with 6 bases between. Germline V lookup: CDR1 SGHDT, CDR2 YYEEEE. The CDR3 loop spans 14 amino acids. The CDR3 coding sequence is TGTGCCAGCAGCCCTCCTTCTGGGGCCAACGTCCTGACTTTC. Protein product: CASSPPSGANVLTF.

The gene calls are TRBV18 and TRBJ1-2; D is unclear. Trimming stripped 0 bases from V and 3 bases from J, with 14 bases between. Germline CDR1 and CDR2: KGHSH and LQKENI. This CDR3 spans 16 amino acids. The DNA of the CDR3 is TGTGCCAGCTCACCACCCGTGCGGGCTGGGGACTATGGCTACACCTTC. Protein sequence: CASSPPVRAGDYGYTF.

The genes are TRBV6-5 and TRBJ1-2, with TRBD1 identical over 9 bases. In germline, CDR1 is MNHEY, CDR2 SVGAGI. V shed 7 bases, J shed 8 bases, and the junction held 11 bases outside the gene matches. CDR3 size: 14 residues. The CDR3 region has the DNA TGTGCCAGCACTTCGGACAGGGGATCTATGGGCTACACCTTC. Its protein is CASTSDRGSMGYTF.

The genes are TRBV6-6 and TRBJ1-2; perhaps TRBD1 as D (6 bases). Between the trimmed V and J ends, which lost 5 bases and 10 bases, there was a span of 20 bases. The CDR3 sequence is 14 residues long. CDR1 and CDR2 (germline): MNHNY, SVGAGI (reference sequence). The CDR3 loop is CASSQLPQQGSYTF. DNA for the CDR3: TGTGCCAGCAGTCAATTGCCTCAACAGGGTTCCTACACCTTC.

The chain has TRBV11-3 and TRBJ2-1; tentative D call: TRBD1 (5 bases). V lost 5 bases, J lost 10 bases, and 18 bases lay in between. CDR1 is SGHNT and CDR2 is YENEEA in the germline V gene. The CDR3 is made up of 14 amino acids. CDR3 bases: TGTGCCAGCAGCCTGTACGACGAACCAGGGGAGCAGTTCTTC. Its protein is CASSLYDEPGEQFF.

This clone has just a few counts. V usage is TRBV18 and J usage is TRBJ2-2; possible D gene TRBD1, 5 bases. Trimming stripped 1 base from V and 5 bases from J, with 5 bases between. In germline, CDR1 is KGHSH, CDR2 LQKENI. CDR3 length: 13 amino acids. The CDR3 DNA is TGTGCCAGCTCACCACAGGGGACCGGGGAGCTGTTTTTT. This gives the protein CASSPQGTGELFF. The variable domain in full, with the rest retrieved from reference TRBV18 and TRBJ2-2, is NAGVMQNPRHLVRRRGQEARLRCSPMKGHSHVYWYRQLPEEGLKFMVYLQKENIIDESGMPKERFSAEFPKEGPSILRIQQVVRGDSAAYFCASSPQGTGELFFGEGSRLTVL.

This chain joins TRBV2 and TRBJ2-6; a weak D match, TRBD1 (6 bases). Germline-derived CDR1 and CDR2 are SNHLY and FYNNEI. This CDR3 is built from 14 residues. Trimming removed 11 bases from V and 0 bases from J, with 11 bases in between. CDR3 protein: CASQGRSGANVLTF. The CDR3 DNA reads as TGTGCCTCTCAGGGGCGCTCTGGGGCCAACGTCCTGACTTTC.

This clone has only one observation. The V call is TRBV3-1 (or the pseudogene TRBV3-2), the J call TRBJ2-1; D might be TRBD2 (5 bases). CDR1 LGHDT and CDR2 YNNKEL come from the germline V gene (reference sequence). CDR3 length: 15 amino acids. Trimming took off 1 base at V and 6 bases at J, with 13 bases between the two ends. CDR3 sequence: CASSQVYGEGNEQFF. The CDR3 DNA reads TGTGCCAGCAGCCAAGTTTACGGGGAAGGCAATGAGCAGTTCTTC.

The rearrangement uses TRBV13 and TRBJ2-7; 7 nucleotides agree with TRBD1. The germline gives CDR1 PRHDT, CDR2 FYEKMQ (reference sequence). CDR3 length equals 13 residues. With V trimmed by 6 bases and J by 0 bases, 2 bases remained unmatched. CDR3 loop: CASRTGSSYEQYF. In DNA, the CDR3 is TGTGCCAGCAGGACAGGGAGCTCCTACGAGCAGTACTTC.

The CDR3 is CASSRNGGIQPQHF. The CDR3 nucleotides read TGTGCCAGCAGTAGAAATGGGGGGATTCAGCCCCAGCATTTT. The chain is built from TRBV6-2 or TRBV6-3 and TRBJ1-5; perhaps TRBD1 as D (5 bases). CDR1 MNHEY and CDR2 SVGEGT come from the germline V gene. V dropped 5 bases and J dropped 6 bases, with 14 bases sitting between them. The CDR3 contains 14 residues.